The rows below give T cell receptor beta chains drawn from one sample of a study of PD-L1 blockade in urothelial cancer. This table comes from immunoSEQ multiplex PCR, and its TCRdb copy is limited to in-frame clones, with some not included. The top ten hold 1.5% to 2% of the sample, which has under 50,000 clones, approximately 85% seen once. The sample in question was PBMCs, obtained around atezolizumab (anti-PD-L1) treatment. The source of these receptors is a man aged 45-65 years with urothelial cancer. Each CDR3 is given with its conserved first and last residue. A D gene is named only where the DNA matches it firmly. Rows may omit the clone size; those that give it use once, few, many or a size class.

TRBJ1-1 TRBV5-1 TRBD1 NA TGCGCCAGCCAATTTAAACAGGGGCGGTCGGACACTGAAGCTTTCTTT CASQFKQGRSDTEAFF
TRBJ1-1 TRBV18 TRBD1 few TGTGCCAGCGAGGGACAGCAGAACACTGAAGCTTTCTTT CASEGQQNTEAFF
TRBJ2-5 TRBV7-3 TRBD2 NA TGTGCCAGCAGCCTAACGGGACGGCGGGGGTCAGAGACCCAGTACTTC CASSLTGRRGSETQYF
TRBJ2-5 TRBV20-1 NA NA TGCAGTGCGCAGATCCAAGAGACCCAGTACTTC CSAQIQETQYF
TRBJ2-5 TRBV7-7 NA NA TGTGCTAGCAGCTTAGCTCCGGGTGGGGAGACCCAGTACTTC CASSLAPGGETQYF
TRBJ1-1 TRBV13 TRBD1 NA TGTGCCAGCAGCGAGCCCGGACAGGGTAACACTGAAGCTTTCTTT CASSEPGQGNTEAFF
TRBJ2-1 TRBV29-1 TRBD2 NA TGCAGCGTGACGGGACTAGCGGGACCTTGGAATGAGCAGTTCTTC CSVTGLAGPWNEQFF
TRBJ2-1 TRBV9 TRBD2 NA TGTGCCAGCAGCCCGATGAGACTAGCGGGAGCTGATGAGCAGTTCTTC CASSPMRLAGADEQFF
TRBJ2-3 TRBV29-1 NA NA TGCAGCGTTGAAGATCAATATGGGGGCAAAGCAGATACGCAGTATTTT CSVEDQYGGKADTQYF
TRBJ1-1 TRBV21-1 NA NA TGTGCCAGCAGCAAAGAATCAGGGTTGAACACTGAAGCTTTCTTT CASSKESGLNTEAFF
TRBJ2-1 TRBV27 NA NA TGTGCCAGTGGCCCACTAGGGGACTCCGAGGGTGAGCAGTTCTTC CASGPLGDSEGEQFF